Presented here are 12 T cell receptor beta chains from one specimen sequenced in a study of T cell repertoires in cytomegalovirus infection. TCRdb called the reads again in MiXCR, with one record for every CDR3 protein. The repertoire holds 740,000 or so distinct CDR3 sequences, less than 40% seen once, with more than 2.5% in the top ten. What was sequenced was PBMCs. Receptors were obtained from a human donor in good health (CMV status not recorded). Some clones in this sample may be carry-over from other donors' samples.

In this sample, this clonotype turned up a few times. The rearrangement uses TRBV12-3 or TRBV12-4 and TRBJ1-3; 8 nucleotides match TRBD1. V was clipped by 2 bases and J by 4 bases; unmatched bases: 7. This CDR3 contains 16 residues. CDR3 sequence: CASSLRQGRGGNTIYF. DNA for the CDR3: TGTGCCAGCAGTTTAAGACAGGGGAGAGGCGGAAACACCATATATTTT.

This chain uses TRBV28 with TRBJ1-5, with 8 bases aligning to TRBD1. CDR3 length: 15 amino acids. Germline CDR1 is MDHEN and CDR2 is SYDVKM. Trimming removed 7 bases from V and 4 bases from J; junction bases left unmatched: 9. This chain's CDR3 is CASNDGQGRNQPQHF. Here the CDR3 DNA reads TGTGCCAGCAACGACGGACAGGGTCGTAATCAGCCCCAGCATTTT.

The chain has TRBV2 and TRBJ2-5; TRBD2 might be the D (6 bases). Trimming cost V 8 bases and J 0 bases, with 7 bases left between them. Germline V gene lookup returns CDR1 SNHLY and CDR2 FYNNEI. The CDR3 totals 12 residues. CDR3 region: CASGGYQETQYF. Written as DNA, the CDR3 is TGTGCCAGCGGGGGGTACCAAGAGACCCAGTACTTC. The full variable domain, in which reference TRBV2 and TRBJ2-5 provide the parts outside the CDR3, is EPEVTQTPSHQVTQMGQEVILRCVPISNHLYFYWYRQILGQKVEFLVSFYNNEISEKSEIFDDQFSVERPDGSNFTLKIRSTKLEDSAMYFCASGGYQETQYFGPGTRLLVL.

The chain employs TRBV12-3 or TRBV12-4 and TRBJ1-5; D unresolved. The CDR3 is made up of 14 amino acids. The V and J ends lost 4 bases and 6 bases respectively, with 13 bases between them. The CDR3 DNA follows: TGTGCCAGCAGTTCCCAGGCCCCTCGTCAGCCCCAGCATTTT. Translation: CASSSQAPRQPQHF.

A few counts support this clonotype. The rearrangement uses TRBV6-1 and TRBJ1-1, with unresolved D. From germline, CDR1 is MNHNS and CDR2 SASEGT. Trimming shortened V by 8 bases and J by 0 bases, and 22 bases separated the two germline ends. The CDR3 has 17 amino acids. CDR3: CASQRRPWKTLNTEAFF. CDR3 DNA sequence: TGTGCCAGCCAGCGCAGGCCATGGAAAACTTTGAACACTGAAGCTTTCTTT.

This clonotype was seen a few times. This sequence joins TRBV12-3 or TRBV12-4 and TRBJ2-3; 8 positions agree with TRBD2. J gave up 0 bases and V 3 bases, and 2 bases lay outside the gene matches. There are 15 residues in the CDR3. The CDR3 region is CASSFPGGSTDTQYF. DNA for the CDR3: TGTGCCAGCAGTTTCCCGGGAGGGAGCACAGATACGCAGTATTTT.

The rearrangement links TRBV20-1 to TRBJ2-7; 8 bases are shared with TRBD1. With 0 bases clipped from V and 6 bases from J, the junction kept 10 bases outside the gene matches. The CDR3 sequence is 15 residues long. The V gene's germline CDR1 is DFQATT and CDR2 SNEGSKA (reference sequence). CDR3 sequence (DNA): TGCAGTGCTAGAGATCTCAGACAGGGGATCTCCGAGCAGTACTTC. This codes for CSARDLRQGISEQYF.

This clonotype was detected many times. J is TRBJ2-7 and V is TRBV7-6; 7 nucleotides line up with TRBD1. The trim removed 5 bases at V and 6 bases at J, leaving 10 bases unmatched. Germline CDR1 is SGHVS and CDR2 is FNYEAQ. The CDR3 runs 14 residues. The CDR3 nucleotides are TGTGCCAGCAGCAACAGGGACAGCTCCAGCGAGCAGTACTTC. This gives the protein CASSNRDSSSEQYF.

V is TRBV6-2 or TRBV6-3 and J is TRBJ2-5; 8 positions match TRBD1. The V and J ends lost 8 bases and 7 bases, in that order; junction bases with no gene match: 12. Germline CDR1 is MNHEY and CDR2 is SVGEGT. This CDR3 is built from 14 residues. This CDR3 reads CASGRRQGPGTQYF. CDR3 coding DNA: TGTGCCAGCGGGAGGCGACAGGGGCCTGGGACCCAGTACTTC.

The J gene is TRBJ1-5, the V gene TRBV7-2, with 8 bases lining up with TRBD1. Looked up from germline, CDR1 is SGHTA and CDR2 is FQGNSA. CDR3 size: 17 residues. Germline trimming cut 5 bases from V and 5 bases from J; bases unmatched to any gene: 14. DNA of the CDR3: TGTGCCAGCAGCCTCATGTCCGGGACAGGTATTTATCAGCCCCAGCATTTT. This encodes CASSLMSGTGIYQPQHF.

The chain couples TRBV30 to TRBJ2-4; TRBD1 might be the D (6 bases). This CDR3 is 16 amino acids long. The germline V and J ends were trimmed by 3 bases and 0 bases, with 15 bases remaining between them. Germline CDR1 GTSNPN, CDR2 SVGIG (reference sequence). The CDR3 sequence is CAWRPGQRLAKNIQYF. In nucleotides, the CDR3 is TGTGCCTGGAGGCCGGGACAAAGACTAGCCAAAAACATTCAGTACTTC.

The gene calls are TRBV27 and TRBJ2-7, with 7 nucleotides matching TRBD1. The germline CDR1 and CDR2 sequences are MNHEY and SMNVEV (reference sequence). The V and J ends lost 4 bases and 4 bases, in that order; junction bases with no gene match: 7. The CDR3 totals 14 residues. As DNA, the CDR3 is TGTGCCAGCAGTTCCTTGACAGGGACGTACGAGCAGTACTTC. Its translation: CASSSLTGTYEQYF.